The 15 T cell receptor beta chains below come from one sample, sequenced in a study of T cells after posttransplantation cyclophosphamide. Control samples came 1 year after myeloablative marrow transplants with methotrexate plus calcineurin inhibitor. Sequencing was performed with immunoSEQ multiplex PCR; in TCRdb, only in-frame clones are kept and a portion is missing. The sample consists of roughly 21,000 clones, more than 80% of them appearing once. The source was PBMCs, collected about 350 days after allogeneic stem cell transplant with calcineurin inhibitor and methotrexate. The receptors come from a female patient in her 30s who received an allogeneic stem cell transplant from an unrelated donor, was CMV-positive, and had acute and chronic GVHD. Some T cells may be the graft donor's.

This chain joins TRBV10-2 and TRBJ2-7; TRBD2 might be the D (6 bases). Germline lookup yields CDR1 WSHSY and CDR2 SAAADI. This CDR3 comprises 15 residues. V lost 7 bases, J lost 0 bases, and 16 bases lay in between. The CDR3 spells CASTYGGTSSYEQYV. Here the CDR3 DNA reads TGCGCCAGCACCTACGGAGGGACTTCCTCCTACGAGCAGTACGTC.

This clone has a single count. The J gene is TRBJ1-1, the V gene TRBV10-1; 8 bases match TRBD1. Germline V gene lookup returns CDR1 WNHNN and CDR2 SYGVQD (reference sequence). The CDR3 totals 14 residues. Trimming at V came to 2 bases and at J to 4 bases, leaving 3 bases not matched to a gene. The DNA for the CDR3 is TGCGCCAGCAGTGAGGGCCAGGGGGCCACTGAAGCTTTCTTT. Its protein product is CASSEGQGATEAFF.

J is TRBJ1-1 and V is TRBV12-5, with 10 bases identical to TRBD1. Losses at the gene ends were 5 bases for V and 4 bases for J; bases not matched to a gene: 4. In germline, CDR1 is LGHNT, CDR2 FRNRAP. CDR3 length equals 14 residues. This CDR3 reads CASGPGTGATEAFF. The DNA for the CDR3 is TGTGCTAGTGGTCCCGGGACAGGGGCCACTGAAGCTTTCTTT.

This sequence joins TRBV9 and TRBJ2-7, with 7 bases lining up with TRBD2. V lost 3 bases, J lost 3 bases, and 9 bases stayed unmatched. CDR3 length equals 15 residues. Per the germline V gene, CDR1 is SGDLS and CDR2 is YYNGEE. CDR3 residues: CASSGGEGRNYEQYF. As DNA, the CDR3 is TGTGCCAGCAGCGGGGGGGAGGGCAGAAACTACGAGCAGTACTTC.

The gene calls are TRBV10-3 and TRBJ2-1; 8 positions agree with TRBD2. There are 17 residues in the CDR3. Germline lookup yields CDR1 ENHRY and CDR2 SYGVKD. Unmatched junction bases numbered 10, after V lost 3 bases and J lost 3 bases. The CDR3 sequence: CAISDPQRENVYNEQFF. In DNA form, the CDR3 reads TGTGCCATCAGTGACCCTCAGCGGGAGAACGTCTACAATGAGCAGTTCTTC.

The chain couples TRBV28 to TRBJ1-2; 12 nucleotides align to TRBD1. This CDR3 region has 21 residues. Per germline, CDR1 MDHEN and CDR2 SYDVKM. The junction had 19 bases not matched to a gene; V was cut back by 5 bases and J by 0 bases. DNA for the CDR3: TGTGCCAGCAGTCCCCCGGGGACAGGGGGCATGGGATCACCCACTAACTATGGCTACACCTTC. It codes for CASSPPGTGGMGSPTNYGYTF.

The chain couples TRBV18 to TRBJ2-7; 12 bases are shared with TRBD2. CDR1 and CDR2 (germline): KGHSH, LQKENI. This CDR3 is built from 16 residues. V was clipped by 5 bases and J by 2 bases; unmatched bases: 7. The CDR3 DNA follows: TGTGCCAGCTCATCTAAGGGACTAGCGGGCCCCTACGAGCAGTACTTC. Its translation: CASSSKGLAGPYEQYF.

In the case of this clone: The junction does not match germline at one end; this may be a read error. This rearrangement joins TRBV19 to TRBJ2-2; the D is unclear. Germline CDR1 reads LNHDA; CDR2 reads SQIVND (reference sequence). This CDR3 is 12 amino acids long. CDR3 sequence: CASRIASGELFF. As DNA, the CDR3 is TGTGCCAGTAGAATAGCCTCCGGGGAGCTGTTTTTT.

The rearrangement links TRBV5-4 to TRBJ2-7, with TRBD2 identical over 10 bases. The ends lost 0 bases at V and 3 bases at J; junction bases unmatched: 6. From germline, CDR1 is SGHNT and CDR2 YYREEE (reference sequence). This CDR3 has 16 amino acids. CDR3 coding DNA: TGTGCCAGCAGCTTGGGGAGCAGCGGGAGGGTCTACGAGCAGTACTTC. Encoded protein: CASSLGSSGRVYEQYF.

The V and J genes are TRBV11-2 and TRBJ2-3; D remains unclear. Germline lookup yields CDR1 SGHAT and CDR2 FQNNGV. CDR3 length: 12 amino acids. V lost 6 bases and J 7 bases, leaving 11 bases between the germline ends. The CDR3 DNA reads TGTGCCAGCAGTTCCGACATCTATACGCAGTATTTT. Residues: CASSSDIYTQYF.

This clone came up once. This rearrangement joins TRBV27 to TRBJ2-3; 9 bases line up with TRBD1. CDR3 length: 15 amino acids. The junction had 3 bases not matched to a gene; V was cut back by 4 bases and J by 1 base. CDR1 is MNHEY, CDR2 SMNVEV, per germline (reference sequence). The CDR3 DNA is TGTGCCAGCAGTTCCTGGACAGGGGGCACAGATACGCAGTATTTT. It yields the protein CASSSWTGGTDTQYF.

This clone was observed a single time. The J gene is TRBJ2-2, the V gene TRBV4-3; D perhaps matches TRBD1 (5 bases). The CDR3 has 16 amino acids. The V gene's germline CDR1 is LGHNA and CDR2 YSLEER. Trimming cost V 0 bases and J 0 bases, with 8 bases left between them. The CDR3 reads CASSQEGPANTGELFF. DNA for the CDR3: TGCGCCAGCAGCCAAGAGGGGCCGGCGAACACCGGGGAGCTGTTTTTT.

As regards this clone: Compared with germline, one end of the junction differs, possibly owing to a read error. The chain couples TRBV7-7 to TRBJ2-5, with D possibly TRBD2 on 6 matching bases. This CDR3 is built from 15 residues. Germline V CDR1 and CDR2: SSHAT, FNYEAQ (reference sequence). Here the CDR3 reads CASSKGPAGQETQYF. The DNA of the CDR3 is TGTGCTAGCAGCAAGGGGCCCGCGGGGCAAGAGACCCAGTACTTC. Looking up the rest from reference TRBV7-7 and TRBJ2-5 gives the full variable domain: GAGVSQSPRYKVTKRGQDVTLRCDPISSHATLYWYQQALGQGPEFLTYFNYEAQPDKSGLPSDRFSAERPEGSISTLTIQRTEQRDSAMYRCASSKGPAGQETQYFGPGTRLLVL.

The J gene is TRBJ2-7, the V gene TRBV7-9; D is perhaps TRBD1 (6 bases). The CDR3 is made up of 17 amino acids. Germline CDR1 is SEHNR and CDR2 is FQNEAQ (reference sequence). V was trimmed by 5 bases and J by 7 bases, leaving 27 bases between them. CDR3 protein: CASSPSRGQMLYEEQYV. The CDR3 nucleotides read TGTGCCAGCAGCCCCTCTCGGGGACAAATGTTGTACGAGGAGCAGTACGTC.

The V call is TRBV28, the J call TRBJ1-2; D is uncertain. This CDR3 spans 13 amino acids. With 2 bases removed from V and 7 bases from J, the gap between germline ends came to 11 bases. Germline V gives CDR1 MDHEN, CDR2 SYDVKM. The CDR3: CASSLNSPGGYTF. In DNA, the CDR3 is TGTGCCAGCAGTTTAAATTCCCCCGGTGGCTACACCTTC.